This entry features one TCR beta chain sequence. CDR3 length: 18 residues. The V gene end was trimmed by 1 base and the J gene end by 5 bases; junction bases not matched to a gene: 16. Germline assignment: CDR1 SEHNR and CDR2 FQNEAQ (reference sequence). The record originates from a study of shared clonotypes between healthy human individuals. Sequencing used immunoSEQ multiplex PCR; TCRdb keeps in-frame clones, though not all of them. The sample holds 2,500,000 or so clones; 85% to 95% are singletons and the top ten take approximately 0.41%. V and J are TRBV7-9 and TRBJ2-5, with TRBD2 matching 7 bases. The sample comprised naive CD4+ T cells from PBMCs. Regarding subset: CD45RA+ positively selected. This TCR came from a young man in good health. Some clones in this sample may be carry-over from other donors' samples. For the CDR3, the DNA is TGTGCCAGCAGCTTAGGTCGCCCCGGGCTAGCGGAAAGGGAGACCCAGTACTTC. It encodes CASSLGRPGLAERETQYF.